What follows is one T cell receptor (beta chain) and its context. This clone has a count of ten or more. The antigen it recognizes is unknown. No base qualities exist here, and no much larger clone lies one base off it. V is shortened by 0 bases, J by 2 bases, and the region joining them spans 12 bases. CDR1 and CDR2 are drawn from the germline V gene (reference sequence): DFQATT, SNEGSKA. Taken from cysteine to phenylalanine, the CDR3 has 15 residues. Only the CDR3 region is kept as DNA, spanning 45 bases read in frame from base 1. This entry comes from a study of metastatic and nonmetastatic thyroid tumors (dated by TCRdb to 2018 to 2020). Background for the entire study: The researchers compared repertoires between peripheral blood samples and tumor or nodule tissue samples from patients with malignant or benign thyroid disease. Points the paper makes about the study in general: TCR beta diversity was reported as significantly higher in malignant tumors than in benign nodules, in both blood and tumor samples.

The protocol used for the library was PCR. The instrument was an Illumina HiSeq 4000. High-throughput sequencing was used to profile the CDR3 region of the TCR beta-chain in every patient. As for the authors' bioinformatics: CDR3 differences across clinicopathological groups were used to build a classifier for discriminating distant-metastatic papillary thyroid cancer patients. The Shannon index was used to assess repertoire diversity, and the Morisita-Horn index was used to assess tumor-blood repertoire similarity. TCRdb's own reprocessing of the public reads used fastp at Q25 and MiXCR and kept productive beta chains. None of the V and J calls come from the authors' own analysis; TCRdb made them. The table for this sample lists tens of thousands of clones; about 17% of them were counted only once. The top ten clones comprise approximately 9.8% of the sample. None of the patients had been given any treatment before thyroid surgery. Patient clinical samples collected from about 2011 to 2019 were retrospectively analysed using T-cell receptor beta sequencing.

The chain employs TRBV20-1 and TRBJ2-3; the D gene remains uncertain. The origin of this receptor is a female donor with papillary thyroid cancer or a benign thyroid nodule (not recorded which). Some clones in this sample may be carry-over from other donors' samples. The specimen sequenced was tumor tissue. The DNA sequence is given as TGCAGTGCTAGAGATTGGTCTAGGGTCACAGATACGCAGTATTTT. Translated, this gives CSARDWSRVTDTQYF.